This T cell receptor (beta chain) was identified during a study of regulatory T cells in long-lasting Graves disease. Stated time point: newly diagnosed GD, antithyroid drugs for less than 3 months. Scientists built the TCR library using RNA that was extracted from PBMCs. Overall study results and limits: Those with persistent disease had in common more public clonotypes (2,741) than new patients (966).

Library construction for TCR beta used iRepertoire HTBI primers and Arm-PCR of CDR3 regions. TCRdb recomputed calls from the multiplex PCR reads with MiXCR, one row per CDR3 protein. The data contain under 700,000 distinct CDR3 sequences, 15% to 20% of them singletons. CDR3 length: 16 amino acids. From germline, CDR1 is GTSNPN and CDR2 SVGIG (reference sequence). The germline V and J ends were trimmed by 3 bases and 2 bases, with 14 bases remaining between them. This clonotype was detected many times. The antigen is undetermined. These data were also filed under a second study, of T cells in Graves' hyperthyroidism and ophthalmopathy.

This sequence joins TRBV30 and TRBJ2-6; the D gene could be TRBD1 or TRBD2 (5 bases each). The sequences come from peripheral blood mononuclear cells (PBMCs), collected at new diagnosis, from a patient treated with antithyroid drugs. The TCR was taken from a middle-aged woman with Graves disease. The CDR3 sequence: CAWRRGRAAGANVLTF. As DNA, the CDR3 is TGTGCCTGGAGGAGGGGTCGTGCAGCTGGGGCCAACGTCCTGACTTTC.